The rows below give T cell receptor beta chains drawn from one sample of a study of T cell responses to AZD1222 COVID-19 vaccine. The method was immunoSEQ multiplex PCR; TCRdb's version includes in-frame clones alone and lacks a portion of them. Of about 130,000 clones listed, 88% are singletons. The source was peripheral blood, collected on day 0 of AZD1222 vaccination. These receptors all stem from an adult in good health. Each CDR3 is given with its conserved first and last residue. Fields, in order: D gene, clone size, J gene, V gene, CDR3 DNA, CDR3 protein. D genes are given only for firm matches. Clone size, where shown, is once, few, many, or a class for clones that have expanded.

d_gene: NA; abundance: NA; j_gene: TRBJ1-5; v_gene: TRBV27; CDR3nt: TGTGCCAGCAGGTACAGAGAGAATCAGCCCCAGCATTTT; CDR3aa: CASRYRENQPQHF
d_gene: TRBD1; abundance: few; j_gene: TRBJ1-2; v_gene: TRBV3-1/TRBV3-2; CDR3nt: TGTGCCAGCAGCCAAGAGTCCAACAGGGGTGGTAACTATGGCTACACCTTC; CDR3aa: CASSQESNRGGNYGYTF
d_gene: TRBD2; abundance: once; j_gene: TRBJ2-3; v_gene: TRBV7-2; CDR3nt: TGTGCCAGCAGCCTCGATATTCGGGGGGTGAGAGATACGCAGTATTTT; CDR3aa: CASSLDIRGVRDTQYF
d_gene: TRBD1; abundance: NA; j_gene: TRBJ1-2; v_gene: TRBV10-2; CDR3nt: TGCGCCAGCGCCCAGGGGGGCATCTATGGCTACACCTTC; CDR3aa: CASAQGGIYGYTF
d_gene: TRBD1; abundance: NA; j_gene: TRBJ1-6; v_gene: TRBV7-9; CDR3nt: TGTGCCAGCAGCCAGGGACAGTTCGTTTCACCCCTCCACTTT; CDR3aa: CASSQGQFVSPLHF
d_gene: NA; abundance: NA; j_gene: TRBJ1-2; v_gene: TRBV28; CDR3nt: TGTGCCAGCAACCCCGAAGGGCCCGCGCCTTGGTATGGCTACACCTTC; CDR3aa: CASNPEGPAPWYGYTF
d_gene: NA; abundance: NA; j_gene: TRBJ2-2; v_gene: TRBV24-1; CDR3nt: TGTGCCACCAGTGTTGGAGGGGGATCGAACACCGGGGAGCTGTTTTTT; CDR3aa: CATSVGGGSNTGELFF
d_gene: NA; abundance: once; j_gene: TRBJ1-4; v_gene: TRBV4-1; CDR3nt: TGCGCCAGCAGCCAACGGGGAGAGGTAAAATGGGAAAAACTGTTTTTT; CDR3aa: CASSQRGEVKWEKLFF
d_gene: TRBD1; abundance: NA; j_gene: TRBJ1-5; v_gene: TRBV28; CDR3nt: TGTGCCAGCAGGGGACAGGGGATGAATCAGCCCCAGCATTTT; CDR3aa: CASRGQGMNQPQHF
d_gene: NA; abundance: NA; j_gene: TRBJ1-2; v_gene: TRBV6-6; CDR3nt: TGTGCCAGCAGTGCCTTTACTAGGGGAGCTAACTATGGCTACACCTTC; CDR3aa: CASSAFTRGANYGYTF
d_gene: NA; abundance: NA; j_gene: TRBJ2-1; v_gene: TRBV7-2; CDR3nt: TGTGCCAGCAGCCCGCAAGGGACCGTAGGGAATGAGCAGTTCTTC; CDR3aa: CASSPQGTVGNEQFF
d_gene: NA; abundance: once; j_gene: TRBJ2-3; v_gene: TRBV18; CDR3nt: TGTGCCAGCTCACCACCAGGAGGGTTCACAGATACGCAGTATTTT; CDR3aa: CASSPPGGFTDTQYF
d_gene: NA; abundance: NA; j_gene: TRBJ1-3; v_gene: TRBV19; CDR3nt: TGTGCCAGTAGTACCGCACAGGGCTGGTCTGGAAACACCATATATTTT; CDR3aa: CASSTAQGWSGNTIYF
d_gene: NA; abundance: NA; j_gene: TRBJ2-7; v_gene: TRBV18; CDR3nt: TGTGCCAGCTCACTTCGGGCAGCCTACGAGCAGTACTTC; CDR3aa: CASSLRAAYEQYF
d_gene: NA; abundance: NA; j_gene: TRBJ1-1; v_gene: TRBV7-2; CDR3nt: TGTGCCAGCAGCTTCAGGGGTGGGAACACTGAAGCTTTCTTT; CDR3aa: CASSFRGGNTEAFF
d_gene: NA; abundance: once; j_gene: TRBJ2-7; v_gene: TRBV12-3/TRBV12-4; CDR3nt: TGTGCCGCGGGTTTTGACTCCTACGAGCAGTACTTC; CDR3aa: CAAGFDSYEQYF
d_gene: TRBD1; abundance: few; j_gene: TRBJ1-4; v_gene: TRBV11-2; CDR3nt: TGTGCCAGCAGCCGATTCCCGGGACAGAAGTTTTTTAATGAAAAACTGTTTTTT; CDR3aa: CASSRFPGQKFFNEKLFF
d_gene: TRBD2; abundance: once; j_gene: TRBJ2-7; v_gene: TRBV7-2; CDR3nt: TGTGCCAGCAGCTTCCGGCGGGAGGTCAGCTCCTACGAGCAGTACTTC; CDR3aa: CASSFRREVSSYEQYF
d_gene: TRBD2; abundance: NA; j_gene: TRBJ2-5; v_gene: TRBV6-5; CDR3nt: TGTGCCAGCTCCCAGGGAGGGTCGACCCAGTACTTC; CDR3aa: CASSQGGSTQYF
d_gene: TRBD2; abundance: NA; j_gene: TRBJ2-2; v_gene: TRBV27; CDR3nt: TGTGCCAGCAAACTCTTAGCGGGAGTCTCCACCGGGGAGCTGTTTTTT; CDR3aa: CASKLLAGVSTGELFF
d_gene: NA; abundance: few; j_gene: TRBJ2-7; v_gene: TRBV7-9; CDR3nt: TGTGCCAGCAACGACGGCTACGAGCAGTACTTC; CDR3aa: CASNDGYEQYF
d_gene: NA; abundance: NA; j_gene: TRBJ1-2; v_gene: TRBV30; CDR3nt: TGTGCCTGGAGTGTGCGTCTGGATGGCTACACCTTC; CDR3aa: CAWSVRLDGYTF
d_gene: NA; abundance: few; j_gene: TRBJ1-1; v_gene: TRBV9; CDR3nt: TGTGCCAGCAGCCCCGGGCCGGGCACTGAAGCTTTCTTT; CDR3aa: CASSPGPGTEAFF
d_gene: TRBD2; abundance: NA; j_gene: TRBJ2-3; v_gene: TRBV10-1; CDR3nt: TGCGCCAGTGGCGGGGGGGAATCGGCAGATACGCAGTATTTT; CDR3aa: CASGGGESADTQYF
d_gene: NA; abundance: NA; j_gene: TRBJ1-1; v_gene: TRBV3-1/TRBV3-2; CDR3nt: TGTGCCAGCAGCTTTGCAGGAACGAACACTGAAGCTTTCTTT; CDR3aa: CASSFAGTNTEAFF
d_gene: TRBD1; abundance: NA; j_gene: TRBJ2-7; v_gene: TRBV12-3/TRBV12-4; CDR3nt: TGTGCCAGCAGCCTAGGGCGGACAGGGAACTTC; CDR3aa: CASSLGRTGNF
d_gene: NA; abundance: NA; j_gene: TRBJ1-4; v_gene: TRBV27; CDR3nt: TGTGCCAGTGGGGGGGCGCGAGGCGAAAAACTGTTTTTT; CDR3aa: CASGGARGEKLFF
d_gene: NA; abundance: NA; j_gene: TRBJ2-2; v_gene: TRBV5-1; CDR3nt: TGCGCCAGCAGCTTGGCCAGGGGAAAGCTGTTTTTT; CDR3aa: CASSLARGKLFF
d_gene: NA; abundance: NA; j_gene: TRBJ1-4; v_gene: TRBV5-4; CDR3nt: TGTGCCAGCAGCTTGGATAAGGGAACTAATGAAAAACTGTTTTTT; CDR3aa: CASSLDKGTNEKLFF
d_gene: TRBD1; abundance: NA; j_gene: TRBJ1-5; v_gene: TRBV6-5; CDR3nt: TGTGCCAGCCGGGGACAGGGCAATCAGCCCCAGCATTTT; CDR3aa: CASRGQGNQPQHF
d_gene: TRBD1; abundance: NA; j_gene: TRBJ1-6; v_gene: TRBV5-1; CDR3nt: TGCGCCAGCAGCGGGGGACAGGGGAGCTCCTATAATTCACCCCTCCACTTT; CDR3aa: CASSGGQGSSYNSPLHF
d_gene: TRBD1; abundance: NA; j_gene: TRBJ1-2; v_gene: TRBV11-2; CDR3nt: TGTGCCAGCAGGACAGGGGTTAACTATGGCTACACCTTC; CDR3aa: CASRTGVNYGYTF
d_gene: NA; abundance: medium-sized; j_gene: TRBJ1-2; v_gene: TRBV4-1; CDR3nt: TGCGCCAGCAGCCAAGAAGGGGGAGGGGGGCAGAGGGGCTATGGCTACACCTTC; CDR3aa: CASSQEGGGGQRGYGYTF
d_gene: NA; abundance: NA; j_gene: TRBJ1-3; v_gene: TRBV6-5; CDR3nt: TGTGCCAGCAGTTACTCGGCCTCGACCACCATATATTTT; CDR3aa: CASSYSASTTIYF
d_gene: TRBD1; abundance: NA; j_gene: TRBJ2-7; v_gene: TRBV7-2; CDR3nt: TGTGCCAGCAGCTCGACAGGGACCACCTACGAGCAGTACTTC; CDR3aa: CASSSTGTTYEQYF
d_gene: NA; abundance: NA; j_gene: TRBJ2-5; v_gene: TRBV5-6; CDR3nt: TGTGCCAGCAGCTTGTTTGAGACCCAGTACTTC; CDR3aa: CASSLFETQYF
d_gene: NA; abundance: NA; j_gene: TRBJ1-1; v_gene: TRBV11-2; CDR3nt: TGTGCCAGCAGCTTGGGCCGGGCGAGGGACACTGAAGCTTTCTTT; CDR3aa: CASSLGRARDTEAFF
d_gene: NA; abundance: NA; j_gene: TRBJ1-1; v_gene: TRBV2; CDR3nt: TGTGCCAGCAGTGATAGGCCTTATAATGTAGCTTTCTTT; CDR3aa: CASSDRPYNVAFF
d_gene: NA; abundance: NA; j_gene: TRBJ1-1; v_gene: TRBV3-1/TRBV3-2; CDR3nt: TGTGCCACCCGGTTCGAGGGGGAAGCTTTCTTT; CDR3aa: CATRFEGEAFF
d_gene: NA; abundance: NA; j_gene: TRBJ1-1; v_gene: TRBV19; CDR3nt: TGTGCCAGTAGTATAAGGAACGGTGAAGCTTTCTTT; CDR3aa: CASSIRNGEAFF
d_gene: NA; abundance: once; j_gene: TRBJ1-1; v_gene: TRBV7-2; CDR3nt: TGTGCCAGCAGCTTAGAAGGGGCGCTGGGTACTGAAGCTTTCTTT; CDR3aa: CASSLEGALGTEAFF
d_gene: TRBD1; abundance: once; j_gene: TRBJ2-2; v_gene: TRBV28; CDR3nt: TGTGCCAGCAGCTCAGTAGGACAGGGGGCTGGCACCGGGGAGCTGTTTTTT; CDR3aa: CASSSVGQGAGTGELFF
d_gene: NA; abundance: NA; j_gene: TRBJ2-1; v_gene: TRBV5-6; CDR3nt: TGTGCCAGCAGCTTGTTAGGGCCTTCCAATGAGCAGTTCTTC; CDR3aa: CASSLLGPSNEQFF
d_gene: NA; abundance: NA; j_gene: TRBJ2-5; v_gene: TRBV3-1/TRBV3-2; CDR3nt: TGTGCCAGCAGCCAGGGACCAGGGACCCAGTACTTC; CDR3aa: CASSQGPGTQYF
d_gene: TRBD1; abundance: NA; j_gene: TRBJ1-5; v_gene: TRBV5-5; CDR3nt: TGTGCCAGCAGCCGGACAGGGAGGGACAATCAGCCCCAGCATTTT; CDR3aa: CASSRTGRDNQPQHF